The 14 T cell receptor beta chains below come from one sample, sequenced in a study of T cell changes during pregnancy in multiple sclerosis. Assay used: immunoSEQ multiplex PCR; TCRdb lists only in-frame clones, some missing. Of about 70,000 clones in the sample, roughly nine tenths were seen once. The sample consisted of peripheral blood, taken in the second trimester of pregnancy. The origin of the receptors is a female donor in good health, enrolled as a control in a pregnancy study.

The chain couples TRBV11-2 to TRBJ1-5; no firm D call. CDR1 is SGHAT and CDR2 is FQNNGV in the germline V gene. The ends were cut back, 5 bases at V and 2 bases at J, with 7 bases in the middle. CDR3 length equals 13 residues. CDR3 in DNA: TGTGCCAGCAGCCGTATTCGCAATCAGCCCCAGCATTTT. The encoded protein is CASSRIRNQPQHF.

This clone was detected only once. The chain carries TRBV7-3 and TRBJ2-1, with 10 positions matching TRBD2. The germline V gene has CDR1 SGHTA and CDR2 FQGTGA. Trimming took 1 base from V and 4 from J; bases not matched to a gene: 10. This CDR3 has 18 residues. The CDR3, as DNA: TGTGCCAGCAGCTTAAGACCACTAGCGGGGAGTATATACAATGAGCAGTTCTTC. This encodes CASSLRPLAGSIYNEQFF.

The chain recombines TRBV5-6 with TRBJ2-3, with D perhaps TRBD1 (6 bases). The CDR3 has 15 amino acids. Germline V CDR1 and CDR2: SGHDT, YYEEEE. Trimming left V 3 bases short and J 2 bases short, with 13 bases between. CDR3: CASSSIRDTTDTQYF. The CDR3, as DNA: TGTGCCAGCAGCTCTATCCGGGACACCACAGATACGCAGTATTTT.

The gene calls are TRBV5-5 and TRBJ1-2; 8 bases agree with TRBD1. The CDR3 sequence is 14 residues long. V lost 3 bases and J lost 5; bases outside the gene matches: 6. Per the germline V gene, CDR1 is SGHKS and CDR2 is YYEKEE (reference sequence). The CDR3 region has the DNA TGTGCCAGCAGCTCGACAGGGGATTGGTATGGCTACACCTTC. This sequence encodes CASSSTGDWYGYTF.

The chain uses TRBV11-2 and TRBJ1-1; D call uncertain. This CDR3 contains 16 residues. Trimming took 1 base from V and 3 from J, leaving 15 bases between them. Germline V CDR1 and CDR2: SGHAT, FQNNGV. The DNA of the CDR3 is TGTGCCAGCAGCTTAGGCCCAGGAAGAGCGGACACTGAAGCTTTCTTT. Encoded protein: CASSLGPGRADTEAFF. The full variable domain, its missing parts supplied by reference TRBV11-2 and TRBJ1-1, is EAGVAQSPRYKIIEKRQSVAFWCNPISGHATLYWYQQILGQGPKLLIQFQNNGVVDDSQLPKDRFSAERLKGVDSTLKIQPAKLEDSAVYLCASSLGPGRADTEAFFGQGTRLTVV.

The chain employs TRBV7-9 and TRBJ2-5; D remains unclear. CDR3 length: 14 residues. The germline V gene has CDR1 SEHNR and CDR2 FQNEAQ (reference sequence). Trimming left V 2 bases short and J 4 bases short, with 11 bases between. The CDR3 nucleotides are TGTGCCAGCAGCTTACTGTCACCCGGAGAGACCCAGTACTTC. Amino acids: CASSLLSPGETQYF.

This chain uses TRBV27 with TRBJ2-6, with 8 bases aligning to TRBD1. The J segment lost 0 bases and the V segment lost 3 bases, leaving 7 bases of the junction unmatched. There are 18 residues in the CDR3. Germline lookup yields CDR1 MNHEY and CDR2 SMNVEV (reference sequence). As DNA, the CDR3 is TGTGCCAGCAGTTTTACAGGGGGTCCAAGCTCTGGGGCCAACGTCCTGACTTTC. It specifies CASSFTGGPSSGANVLTF.

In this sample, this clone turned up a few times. This CDR3 reads CASKLGQETDTQYF. CDR3 coding DNA: TGTGCCAGCAAACTGGGACAGGAAACAGATACGCAGTATTTT. V gene TRBV6-6 combines with J gene TRBJ2-3, with 8 nucleotides matching TRBD1. The CDR3 loop spans 14 amino acids. CDR1 is MNHNY, CDR2 SVGAGI, per germline (reference sequence). V was clipped by 7 bases and J by 3 bases; unmatched bases: 6.

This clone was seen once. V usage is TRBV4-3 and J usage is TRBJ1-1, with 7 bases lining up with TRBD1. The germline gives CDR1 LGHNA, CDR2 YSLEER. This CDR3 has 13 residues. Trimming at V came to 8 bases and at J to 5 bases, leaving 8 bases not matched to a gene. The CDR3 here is CASSADRDTEAFF. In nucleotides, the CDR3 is TGCGCCAGCTCCGCTGACAGGGATACTGAAGCTTTCTTT.

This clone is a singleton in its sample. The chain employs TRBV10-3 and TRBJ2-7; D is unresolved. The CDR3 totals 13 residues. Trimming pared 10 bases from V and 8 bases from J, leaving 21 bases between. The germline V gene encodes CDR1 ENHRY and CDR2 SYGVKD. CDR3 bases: TGTGCCAGCGAGGCGGAATTTAGCAGCCAGCAGTACTTC. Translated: CASEAEFSSQQYF.

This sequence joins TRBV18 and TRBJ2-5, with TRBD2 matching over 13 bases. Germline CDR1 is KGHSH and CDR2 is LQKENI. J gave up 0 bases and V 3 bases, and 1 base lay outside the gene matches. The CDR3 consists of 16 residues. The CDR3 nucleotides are TGTGCCAGCTCACCGGGACTAGCGGGGTACCAAGAGACCCAGTACTTC. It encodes CASSPGLAGYQETQYF.

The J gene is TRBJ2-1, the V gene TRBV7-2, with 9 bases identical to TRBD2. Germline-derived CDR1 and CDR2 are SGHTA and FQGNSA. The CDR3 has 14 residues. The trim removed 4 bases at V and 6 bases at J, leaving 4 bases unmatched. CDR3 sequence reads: CASSSRLAANEQFF. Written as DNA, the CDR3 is TGTGCCAGCAGCTCCCGACTAGCGGCCAATGAGCAGTTCTTC. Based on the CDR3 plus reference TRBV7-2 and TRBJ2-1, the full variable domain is GAGVSQSPSNKVTEKGKDVELRCDPISGHTALYWYRQSLGQGLEFLIYFQGNSAPDKSGLPSDRFSAERTGGSVSTLTIQRTQQEDSAVYLCASSSRLAANEQFFGPGTRLTVL.

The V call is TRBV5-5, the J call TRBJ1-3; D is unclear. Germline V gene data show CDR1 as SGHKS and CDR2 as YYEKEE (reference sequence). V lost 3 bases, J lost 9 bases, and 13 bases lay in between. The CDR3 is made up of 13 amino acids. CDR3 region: CASSSPGGGTIYF. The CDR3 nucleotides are TGTGCCAGCAGCTCCCCTGGAGGAGGCACCATATATTTT.

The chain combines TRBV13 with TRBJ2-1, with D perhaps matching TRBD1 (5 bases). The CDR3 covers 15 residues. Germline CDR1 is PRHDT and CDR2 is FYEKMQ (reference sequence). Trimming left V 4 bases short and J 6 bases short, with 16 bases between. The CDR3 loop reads CASSSRIRAGNEQFF. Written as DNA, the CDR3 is TGTGCCAGCAGCTCGCGGATCAGGGCCGGCAATGAGCAGTTCTTC.